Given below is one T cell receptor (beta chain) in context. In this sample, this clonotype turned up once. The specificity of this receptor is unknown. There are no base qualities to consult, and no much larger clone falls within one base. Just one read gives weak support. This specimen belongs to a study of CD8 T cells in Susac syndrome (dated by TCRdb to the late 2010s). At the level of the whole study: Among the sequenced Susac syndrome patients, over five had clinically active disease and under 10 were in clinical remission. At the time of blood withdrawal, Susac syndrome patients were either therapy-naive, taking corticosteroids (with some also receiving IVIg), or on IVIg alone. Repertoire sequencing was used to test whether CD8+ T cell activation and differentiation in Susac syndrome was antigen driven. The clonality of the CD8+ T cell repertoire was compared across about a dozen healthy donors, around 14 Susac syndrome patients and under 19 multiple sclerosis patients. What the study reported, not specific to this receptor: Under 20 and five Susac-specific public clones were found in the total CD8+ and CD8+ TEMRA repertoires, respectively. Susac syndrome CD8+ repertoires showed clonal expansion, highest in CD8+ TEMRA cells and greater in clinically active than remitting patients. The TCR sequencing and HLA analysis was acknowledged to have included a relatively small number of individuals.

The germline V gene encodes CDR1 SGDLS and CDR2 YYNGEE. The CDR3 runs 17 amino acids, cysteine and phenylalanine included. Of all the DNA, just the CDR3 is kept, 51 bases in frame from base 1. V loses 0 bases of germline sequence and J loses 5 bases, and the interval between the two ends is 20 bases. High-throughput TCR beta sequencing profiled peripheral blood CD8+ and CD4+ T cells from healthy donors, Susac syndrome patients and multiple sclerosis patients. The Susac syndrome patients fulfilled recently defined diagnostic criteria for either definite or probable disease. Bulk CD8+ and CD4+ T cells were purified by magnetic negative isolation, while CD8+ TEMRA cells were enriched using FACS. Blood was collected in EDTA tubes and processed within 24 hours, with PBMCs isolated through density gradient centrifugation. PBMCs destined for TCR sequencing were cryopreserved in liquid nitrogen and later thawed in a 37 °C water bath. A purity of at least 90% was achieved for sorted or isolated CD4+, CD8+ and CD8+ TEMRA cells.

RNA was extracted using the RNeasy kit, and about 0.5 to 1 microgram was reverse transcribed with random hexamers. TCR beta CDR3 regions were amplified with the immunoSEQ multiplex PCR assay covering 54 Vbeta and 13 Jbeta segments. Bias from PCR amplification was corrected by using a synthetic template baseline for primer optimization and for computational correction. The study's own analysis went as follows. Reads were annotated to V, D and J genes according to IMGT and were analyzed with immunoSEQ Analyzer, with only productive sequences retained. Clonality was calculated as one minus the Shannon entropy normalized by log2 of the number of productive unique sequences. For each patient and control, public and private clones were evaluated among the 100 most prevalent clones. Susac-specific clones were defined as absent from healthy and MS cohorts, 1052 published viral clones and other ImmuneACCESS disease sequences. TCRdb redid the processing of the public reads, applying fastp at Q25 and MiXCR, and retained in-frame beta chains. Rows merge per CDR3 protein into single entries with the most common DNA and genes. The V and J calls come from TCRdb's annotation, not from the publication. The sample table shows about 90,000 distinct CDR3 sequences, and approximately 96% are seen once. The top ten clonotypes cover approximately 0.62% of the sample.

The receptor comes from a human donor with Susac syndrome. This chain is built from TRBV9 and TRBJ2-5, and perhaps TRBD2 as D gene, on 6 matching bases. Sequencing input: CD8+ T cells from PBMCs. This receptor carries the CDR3 CASSVARAFGSRETQYF. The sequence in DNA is TGTGCCAGCAGCGTAGCTCGAGCTTTCGGGAGCCGGGAGACCCAGTACTTC.